This entry lists 14 T cell receptor beta chains sequenced from one sample in a study of T-cell reconstitution after alpha-beta-depleted transplantation in children. This sample's TCRbeta library carried unique molecular identifier barcodes. TCRdb re-called the PCR reads through MiXCR, storing one row per CDR3 protein. The profile shows 400,000 to 500,000 distinct CDR3 sequences, approximately 11% of them singletons. The sample consisted of PBMCs from the stem cell graft donor, taken from the stem cell graft. The receptors stem from a human donor who donated a stem cell graft to a child with acute myeloid leukemia.

This clonotype was counted a few times. The chain joins TRBV20-1 to TRBJ2-1; 8 bases line up with TRBD2. The CDR3 consists of 16 residues. In germline, CDR1 is DFQATT, CDR2 SNEGSKA (reference sequence). V trimming: 3 bases; J trimming: 2 bases; junction bases outside the gene matches: 9. CDR3 in DNA: TGCAGTGCTAGGGCCGCAGCGGGGGACACCTACAATGAGCAGTTCTTC. As protein: CSARAAAGDTYNEQFF.

Comment on this clonotype: One end of the junction fails to match germline, which may point to a read error. This rearrangement joins TRBV7-7 to TRBJ2-7, with TRBD1 matching 7 bases. This CDR3 spans 19 amino acids. Looked up from germline, CDR1 is SSHAT and CDR2 is FNYEAQ (reference sequence). The CDR3 here is CASSLVQQYRGIRSYEQYF. For the CDR3, the DNA is TGTGCTAGCAGCTTAGTACAACAGTACAGGGGAATAAGGTCCTACGAGCAGTACTTC.

This clonotype was picked up a small number of times. This chain joins TRBV20-1 and TRBJ2-1; a possible D gene is TRBD2 (6 bases). Trimming stripped 0 bases from V and 6 bases from J, with 18 bases between. Germline CDR1 and CDR2: DFQATT and SNEGSKA (reference sequence). This CDR3 region has 16 residues. The DNA of the CDR3 is TGCAGTGCTAGAGAGGGGAGGTTAACCCCCTTCAATGAGCAGTTCTTC. As protein: CSAREGRLTPFNEQFF.

This clonotype was detected only a few times. The genes are TRBV7-8 and TRBJ2-2; D might be TRBD2 (6 bases). Germline V gene lookup returns CDR1 SGHVS and CDR2 FQNEAQ. Trimming shortened V by 2 bases and J by 6 bases, and 16 bases separated the two germline ends. The CDR3 spans 16 residues. The DNA of the CDR3 is TGTGCCAGCAGCTTAAGCCCACTAGCCGGGGCCGGGGAGCTGTTTTTT. Translation: CASSLSPLAGAGELFF.

The chain has TRBV4-2 and TRBJ2-7; 9 bases map to TRBD1. V dropped 2 bases and J dropped 6; count of bases not matched to a gene: 8. The CDR3 contains 15 residues. The germline gives CDR1 LGHNA, CDR2 YNFKEQ. CDR3 nucleotide sequence: TGTGCCAGCAGCCAAAAACAGGGGGCGAAGGGCGAGCAGTACTTC. This gives the protein CASSQKQGAKGEQYF.

This sequence joins TRBV20-1 and TRBJ2-1, with D possibly being TRBD1 or TRBD2 (5 bases each). The CDR3 extends over 15 amino acids. Germline assignment: CDR1 DFQATT and CDR2 SNEGSKA (reference sequence). V was shortened by 4 bases and J by 4 bases, with 17 bases between the two germline ends. This chain's CDR3 is CSATWGPTQYNEQFF. The DNA for the CDR3 is TGCAGTGCTACTTGGGGACCCACACAGTACAATGAGCAGTTCTTC.

This clonotype was detected only a few times. The chain links TRBV18 to TRBJ1-2; D remains unclear. The germline V gene has CDR1 KGHSH and CDR2 LQKENI. V lost 1 base to trimming and J lost 1 base, with 10 bases between them. This CDR3 region has 15 residues. The CDR3: CASSPQGRDNYGYTF. The CDR3 nucleotides are TGTGCCAGCTCACCACAGGGAAGAGATAACTATGGCTACACCTTC.

The rearrangement uses TRBV20-1 and TRBJ2-7; D possibly corresponds to TRBD2 (5 bases). Germline V gene data show CDR1 as DFQATT and CDR2 as SNEGSKA (reference sequence). The CDR3 extends over 13 amino acids. Trimming took 2 bases from V and 2 from J, leaving 10 bases between them. Here the CDR3 reads CSARKDSTYEQYF. The CDR3 DNA is TGCAGTGCTAGAAAGGACTCGACCTACGAGCAGTACTTC.

The V and J genes are TRBV12-3 or TRBV12-4 and TRBJ1-6; TRBD1 matches at 11 bases. Trimming took 5 bases from V and 12 from J; bases not matched to a gene: 3. CDR3 length equals 13 residues. DNA of the CDR3: TGTGCCAGCAGTCCCGGGACAGGGGGACCCCTCCACTTT. Translation gives CASSPGTGGPLHF.

This clonotype was found many times. The J gene is TRBJ2-5, the V gene TRBV7-2; 8 bases match TRBD2. This CDR3 has 13 amino acids. Trimming took 5 bases from V and 4 from J; bases not matched to a gene: 3. The germline V gene has CDR1 SGHTA and CDR2 FQGNSA. As DNA, the CDR3 is TGTGCCAGCAGCAGGACTAGCCTAGAGACCCAGTACTTC. Translation: CASSRTSLETQYF.

The chain has TRBV29-1 and TRBJ2-1; 7 nucleotides agree with TRBD2. Looked up from germline, CDR1 is SQVTM and CDR2 is ANQGSEA. The CDR3 totals 15 residues. V dropped 0 bases and J dropped 0; count of bases not matched to a gene: 2. In nucleotides, the CDR3 is TGCAGCGTTGAAGACAAGCGGGGCTCCTACAATGAGCAGTTCTTC. Encoded protein: CSVEDKRGSYNEQFF.

This clonotype appeared a single time. V and J are TRBV7-8 and TRBJ2-1; the D gene is possibly TRBD2 (7 bases). Germline loops: CDR1 SGHVS, CDR2 FQNEAQ. There are 13 residues in the CDR3. Trimming cost V 6 bases and J 7 bases, with 13 bases left between them. The CDR3 DNA reads as TGTGCCAGCAGTAACCGGGGGGCGAATGAGCAGTTCTTC. Its translation is CASSNRGANEQFF.

This clonotype was detected a few times. The chain joins TRBV7-9 to TRBJ1-1; TRBD1 is a possible D gene (6 bases). Trimming removed 1 base at V and 9 bases at J, with 12 bases between. This CDR3 has 13 amino acids. Per germline, CDR1 SEHNR and CDR2 FQNEAQ (reference sequence). The CDR3 DNA follows: TGTGCCAGCAGCTTAGGCCTACAGGGAAAAGCTTTCTTT. Translated: CASSLGLQGKAFF.

This clonotype was observed a few times. V gene TRBV7-9 combines with J gene TRBJ2-2; a possible D gene is TRBD1 (5 bases). The CDR3 consists of 12 residues. CDR1 is SEHNR, CDR2 FQNEAQ, per germline (reference sequence). V was pared by 4 bases and J by 12 bases, with 12 bases between. CDR3 DNA: TGTGCCAGCAGCTCCGAGTTGGGGCAGCTGTTTTTT. This sequence encodes CASSSELGQLFF. The full variable domain, rest sourced from reference TRBV7-9 and TRBJ2-2, is DTGVSQNPRHKITKRGQNVTFRCDPISEHNRLYWYRQTLGQGPEFLTYFQNEAQLEKSRLLSDRFSAERPKGSFSTLEIQRTEQGDSAMYLCASSSELGQLFFGEGSRLTVL.